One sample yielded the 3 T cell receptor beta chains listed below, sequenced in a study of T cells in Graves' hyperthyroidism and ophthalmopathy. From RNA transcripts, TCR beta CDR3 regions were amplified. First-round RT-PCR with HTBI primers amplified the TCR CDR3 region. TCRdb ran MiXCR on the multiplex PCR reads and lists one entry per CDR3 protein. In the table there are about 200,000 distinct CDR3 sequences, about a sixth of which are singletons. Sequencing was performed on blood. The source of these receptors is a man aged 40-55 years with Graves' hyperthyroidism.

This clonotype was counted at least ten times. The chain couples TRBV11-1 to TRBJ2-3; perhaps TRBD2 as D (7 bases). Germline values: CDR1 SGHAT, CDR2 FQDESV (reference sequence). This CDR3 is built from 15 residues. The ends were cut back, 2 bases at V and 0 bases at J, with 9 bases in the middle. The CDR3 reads CASSLWGGSTDTQYF. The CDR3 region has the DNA TGTGCCAGCAGCTTATGGGGGGGCAGCACAGATACGCAGTATTTT.

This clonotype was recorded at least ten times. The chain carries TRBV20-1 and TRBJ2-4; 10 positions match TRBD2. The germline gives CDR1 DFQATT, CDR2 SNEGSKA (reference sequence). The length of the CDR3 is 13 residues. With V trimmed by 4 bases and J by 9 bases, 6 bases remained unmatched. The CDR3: CSATGTSDGIQYF. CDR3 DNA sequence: TGCAGTGCTACCGGGACTAGCGATGGCATTCAGTACTTC.

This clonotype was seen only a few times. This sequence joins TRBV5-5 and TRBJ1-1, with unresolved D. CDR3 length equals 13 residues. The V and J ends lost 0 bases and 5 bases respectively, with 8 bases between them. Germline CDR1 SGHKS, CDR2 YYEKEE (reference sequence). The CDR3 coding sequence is TGTGCCAGCAGCTTGGGGTGGCAGACTGAAGCTTTCTTT. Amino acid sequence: CASSLGWQTEAFF. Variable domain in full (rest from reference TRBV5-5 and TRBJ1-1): DAGVTQSPTHLIKTRGQQVTLRCSPISGHKSVSWYQQVLGQGPQFIFQYYEKEERGRGNFPDRFSARQFPNYSSELNVNALLLGDSALYLCASSLGWQTEAFFGQGTRLTVV.